These 8 T cell receptor beta chains originate from one sample sequenced in a study of OX40 agonist ivuxolimab in advanced cancers. Method: immunoSEQ multiplex PCR; TCRdb's copy keeps in-frame clones and lacks some. The sample has about 66,000 clones, roughly 87% seen once; the top ten hold about 2.5%. The sample in question was CD4+ or CD8+ T cells sorted from blood, obtained in a trial of the OX40 agonist ivuxolimab. The receptors derive from an adult with an advanced solid tumor such as melanoma, head and neck, liver or kidney cancer.

The gene calls are TRBV5-4 and TRBJ2-4; D is perhaps TRBD2 (5 bases). The length of the CDR3 is 17 residues. CDR1 is SGHNT, CDR2 YYREEE, per germline (reference sequence). The germline V and J ends were trimmed by 4 bases and 0 bases, with 17 bases remaining between them. The CDR3, as DNA: TGTGCCAGCAGCCCCGACCCTTGGACTCTAGCCAAAAACATTCAGTACTTC. This translates into CASSPDPWTLAKNIQYF.

V is TRBV9 and J is TRBJ2-1, with D possibly TRBD2 on 5 matching bases. Per germline, CDR1 SGDLS and CDR2 YYNGEE. CDR3 length equals 13 residues. Trimming took 0 bases from V and 4 from J, leaving 5 bases between them. The CDR3 reads CASSVGTYNEQFF. The DNA of the CDR3 is TGTGCCAGCAGCGTAGGGACTTACAATGAGCAGTTCTTC.

The gene calls are TRBV4-2 and TRBJ1-5, with 8 bases matching TRBD1. The CDR3 is 15 amino acids. Germline trimming cut 2 bases from V and 6 bases from J; bases unmatched to any gene: 6. The V gene's germline CDR1 is LGHNA and CDR2 YNFKEQ. DNA of the CDR3: TGTGCCAGCAGCCAATCGGGACAGGTCGGTCAGCCCCAGCATTTT. Translating gives CASSQSGQVGQPQHF.

The rearrangement joins TRBV28 to TRBJ1-1; no reliable D call. CDR3 length: 13 residues. V was cut by 7 bases and J by 1 base, with 10 bases left in between. Germline lookup yields CDR1 MDHEN and CDR2 SYDVKM. For the CDR3, the DNA is TGTGCCAGCAATATTCTAACGAACACTGAAGCTTTCTTT. Its translation: CASNILTNTEAFF.

The chain joins TRBV7-6 to TRBJ2-2; D is undetermined. Deletions cut 0 bases from V and 6 bases from J, with 8 bases between. Per germline, CDR1 SGHVS and CDR2 FNYEAQ. The CDR3 is 14 amino acids. CDR3 in amino acids: CASSLASGAGELFF. Written as DNA, the CDR3 is TGTGCCAGCAGCTTAGCTTCTGGGGCCGGGGAGCTGTTTTTT.

The V gene is TRBV19, the J gene TRBJ1-6; 10 nucleotides match TRBD1. The length of the CDR3 is 15 residues. Germline V CDR1 and CDR2: LNHDA, SQIVND (reference sequence). Trimming at V came to 4 bases and at J to 10 bases, leaving 7 bases not matched to a gene. The CDR3 region has the DNA TGTGCCAGTAGTAACGGACAGGGGGTGAGGTCACCCCTCCACTTT. Its protein product is CASSNGQGVRSPLHF.

This rearrangement joins TRBV7-9 to TRBJ1-1; 8 bases are a match to TRBD1. The CDR3 length is 14 residues. V lost 5 bases to trimming and J lost 4 bases; unmatched junction nucleotides: 6. Germline CDR1 and CDR2: SEHNR and FQNEAQ (reference sequence). CDR3 residues: CASSRDRGGTEAFF. CDR3 nucleotide sequence: TGTGCCAGCAGCCGTGACAGGGGAGGCACTGAAGCTTTCTTT.

As for this clone: Within the sample, other DNA sequences also encode this same CDR3. This sequence joins TRBV29-1 and TRBJ1-1; D is ambiguous. Trimming took 3 bases from V and 2 from J, leaving 10 bases between them. CDR1 is SQVTM, CDR2 ANQGSEA, per germline. CDR3 length: 13 residues. CDR3 bases: TGCAGCGTTGATTACAGACTCAACACTGAAGCTTTCTTT. Protein product: CSVDYRLNTEAFF. Full variable domain (outside the CDR3, taken from reference TRBV29-1 and TRBJ1-1): SAVISQKPSRDICQRGTSLTIQCQVDSQVTMMFWYRQQPGQSLTLIATANQGSEATYESGFVIDKFPISRPNLTFSTLTVSNMSPEDSSIYLCSVDYRLNTEAFFGQGTRLTVV.